This paragraph covers one T cell receptor beta chain sequence. Its antigen is not identified. A much larger clone sits a single nucleotide away, making a read error possible. This library used roughly 430 ng RNA and molecular barcoded adaptors spanning alpha/delta and beta/gamma chains. TCRdb reprocessed the reads via MiXCR and lists one record per CDR3 protein. Counted here are approximately 93,000 distinct CDR3 sequences, around a fifth occurring once; the ten biggest clones make up roughly 10%. The sample is drawn from a study of read filtering for tumor transcriptome and immune sequencing. Study at large: Patients were some 16 male and some 15 female, mean age roughly 70 years, range roughly 47 to 85. Revised staging placed eight or nine patients in R-ISS I, around 15 in II, 6 or 7 in III.

This CDR3 contains 16 residues. From germline, CDR1 is MGHRA and CDR2 YSYEKL. The V end lost 1 base, the J end lost 0 bases, and 9 bases lay between the germline ends. Bone marrow was sampled from every patient at the time of active disease. Regarding the study as a whole: The sorted CD138-negative fraction was a mixed bone marrow immune population, not purified T cells.

The sequenced material came from a population of CD138-negative cells sorted from bone marrow. This TCR was sampled from a donor aged 40 or over with multiple myeloma. The chain employs TRBV4-1 and TRBJ1-4, with D possibly matching TRBD1 (6 bases). CDR3 loop: CASSQGDKPTNEKLFF. The CDR3 region has the DNA TGCGCCAGCAGCCAAGGGGACAAGCCAACTAATGAAAAACTGTTTTTT.